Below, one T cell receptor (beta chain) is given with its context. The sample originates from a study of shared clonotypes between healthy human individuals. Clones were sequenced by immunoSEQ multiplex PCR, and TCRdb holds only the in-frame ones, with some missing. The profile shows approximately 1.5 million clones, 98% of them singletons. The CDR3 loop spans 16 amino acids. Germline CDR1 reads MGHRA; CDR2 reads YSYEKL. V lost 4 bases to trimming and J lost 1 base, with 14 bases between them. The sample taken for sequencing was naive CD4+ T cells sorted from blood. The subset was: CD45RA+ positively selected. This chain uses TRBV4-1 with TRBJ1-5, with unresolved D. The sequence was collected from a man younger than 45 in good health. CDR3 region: CASSPRELQSNQPQHF. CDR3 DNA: TGCGCCAGCAGCCCTCGAGAGTTACAGAGCAATCAGCCCCAGCATTTT.